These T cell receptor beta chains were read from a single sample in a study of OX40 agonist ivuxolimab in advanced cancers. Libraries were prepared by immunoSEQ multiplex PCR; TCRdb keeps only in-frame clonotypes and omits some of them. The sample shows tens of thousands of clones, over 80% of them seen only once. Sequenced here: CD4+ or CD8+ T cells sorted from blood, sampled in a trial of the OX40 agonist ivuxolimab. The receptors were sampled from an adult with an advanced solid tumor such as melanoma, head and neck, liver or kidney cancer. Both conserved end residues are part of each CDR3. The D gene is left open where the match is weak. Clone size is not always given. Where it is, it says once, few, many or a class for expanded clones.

CDR3 protein: CSGGGAYGYTF
CDR3 DNA: TGCAGTGGAGGGGGCGCGTATGGCTACACCTTC
V gene: TRBV20-1
J gene: TRBJ1-2
clone size: .
D gene: TRBD1

CDR3 protein: CATSRDAGSASEQFF
CDR3 DNA: TGTGCCACCAGCAGAGATGCCGGATCAGCAAGTGAGCAGTTCTTC
V gene: TRBV15
J gene: TRBJ2-1
clone size: once
D gene: .

CDR3 protein: CASSEDQKALLFF
CDR3 DNA: TGTGCCAGCAGTGAAGACCAAAAGGCACTACTGTTTTTT
V gene: TRBV2
J gene: TRBJ1-4
clone size: .
D gene: .

CDR3 protein: CASSRGNGVGFTDTQYF
CDR3 DNA: TGTGCCAGCAGCCGGGGCAATGGTGTTGGGTTCACAGATACGCAGTATTTT
V gene: TRBV7-6
J gene: TRBJ2-3
clone size: .
D gene: .

CDR3 protein: CASRQGAGEQFF
CDR3 DNA: TGTGCCAGCAGGCAGGGGGCCGGTGAGCAGTTCTTC
V gene: TRBV6-5
J gene: TRBJ2-1
clone size: .
D gene: TRBD1

CDR3 protein: CASSFLSGAYEQYF
CDR3 DNA: TGTGCCAGCAGTTTCCTAAGCGGAGCCTACGAGCAGTACTTC
V gene: TRBV28
J gene: TRBJ2-7
clone size: .
D gene: .

CDR3 protein: CASSASYNEQFF
CDR3 DNA: TGCGCCAGCAGCGCGTCATACAATGAGCAGTTCTTC
V gene: TRBV5-1
J gene: TRBJ2-1
clone size: .
D gene: .

CDR3 protein: CASSFRTGRPYGYTF
CDR3 DNA: TGTGCCAGCAGCTTCCGGACAGGGCGTCCCTATGGCTACACCTTC
V gene: TRBV5-6
J gene: TRBJ1-2
clone size: .
D gene: TRBD1

CDR3 protein: CASSLTDTGEQYF
CDR3 DNA: TGTGCCAGCAGCTTGACGGACACCGGCGAGCAGTACTTC
V gene: TRBV7-9
J gene: TRBJ2-7
clone size: .
D gene: .

CDR3 protein: CASIWLAGGPYEQYF
CDR3 DNA: TGTGCCAGCATCTGGTTAGCGGGAGGGCCTTACGAGCAGTACTTC
V gene: TRBV6-1
J gene: TRBJ2-7
clone size: .
D gene: TRBD2

CDR3 protein: CASSTVRTGFQPQHF
CDR3 DNA: TGTGCCAGCTCTACCGTACGGACAGGGTTCCAGCCCCAGCATTTT
V gene: TRBV18
J gene: TRBJ1-5
clone size: .
D gene: TRBD1

CDR3 protein: CASSYSSGAGANVLTF
CDR3 DNA: TGTGCCAGCAGTTACTCATCAGGGGCCGGGGCCAACGTCCTGACTTTC
V gene: TRBV6-5
J gene: TRBJ2-6
clone size: .
D gene: .

CDR3 protein: CACRQETVGNTIYF
CDR3 DNA: TGTGCCTGCCGACAGGAGACAGTCGGAAACACCATATATTTT
V gene: TRBV30
J gene: TRBJ1-3
clone size: once
D gene: .

CDR3 protein: CSVEVDTYNEQFF
CDR3 DNA: TGCAGCGTTGAAGTGGATACCTACAATGAGCAGTTCTTC
V gene: TRBV29-1
J gene: TRBJ2-1
clone size: .
D gene: .

CDR3 protein: CASTPGTGKRSTEAFF
CDR3 DNA: TGTGCCAGTACCCCCGGGACAGGGAAAAGGAGCACTGAAGCTTTCTTT
V gene: TRBV19
J gene: TRBJ1-1
clone size: .
D gene: TRBD1

CDR3 protein: CSVERTSGMETQYF
CDR3 DNA: TGCAGCGTTGAAAGGACTAGCGGGATGGAGACCCAGTACTTC
V gene: TRBV29-1
J gene: TRBJ2-5
clone size: .
D gene: TRBD2

CDR3 protein: CASFGGGEKLFF
CDR3 DNA: TGTGCCAGCTTCGGGGGGGGAGAAAAACTGTTTTTT
V gene: TRBV2
J gene: TRBJ1-4
clone size: .
D gene: .

CDR3 protein: CASSRPGLATYNEQFF
CDR3 DNA: TGTGCCAGCAGCCGACCGGGACTAGCCACTTACAATGAGCAGTTCTTC
V gene: TRBV13
J gene: TRBJ2-1
clone size: .
D gene: TRBD2

CDR3 protein: CASSPPLHWDTYNEQFF
CDR3 DNA: TGCGCCAGCTCACCACCGCTCCATTGGGATACCTACAATGAGCAGTTCTTC
V gene: TRBV18
J gene: TRBJ2-1
clone size: .
D gene: .

CDR3 protein: CASSPGQGGLYGHTF
CDR3 DNA: TGTGCCAGCAGTCCCGGACAGGGTGGTCTCTATGGCCACACCTTC
V gene: TRBV27
J gene: TRBJ1-2
clone size: .
D gene: TRBD1

CDR3 protein: CASLAVDRGDEQFF
CDR3 DNA: TGTGCCAGCCTAGCGGTTGACCGTGGCGATGAGCAGTTCTTC
V gene: TRBV5-4
J gene: TRBJ2-1
clone size: .
D gene: TRBD2

CDR3 protein: CASSVGEAQETQYF
CDR3 DNA: TGTGCCAGCAGCGTAGGCGAGGCTCAAGAGACCCAGTACTTC
V gene: TRBV9
J gene: TRBJ2-5
clone size: .
D gene: .

CDR3 protein: CASSQEVSSSTDTQYF
CDR3 DNA: TGTGCCAGCAGCCAAGAGGTCAGTTCTAGCACAGATACGCAGTATTTT
V gene: TRBV4-2
J gene: TRBJ2-3
clone size: .
D gene: .

CDR3 protein: CASSPGRGQDGRDTQYF
CDR3 DNA: TGCGCCAGCAGCCCCGGTAGAGGACAGGATGGGCGGGATACGCAGTATTTT
V gene: TRBV5-1
J gene: TRBJ2-3
clone size: few
D gene: TRBD1

CDR3 protein: CSVKGDSNQPQHF
CDR3 DNA: TGCAGCGTTAAGGGTGACAGCAATCAGCCCCAGCATTTT
V gene: TRBV29-1
J gene: TRBJ1-5
clone size: .
D gene: .

CDR3 protein: CASSYGGSGNTQYF
CDR3 DNA: TGTGCCAGCAGTTACGGAGGGAGCGGGAATACGCAGTATTTT
V gene: TRBV6-5
J gene: TRBJ2-3
clone size: .
D gene: TRBD2

CDR3 protein: CASSLVLQGRETQYF
CDR3 DNA: TGTGCCAGCAGCTTGGTACTGCAGGGGCGGGAGACCCAGTACTTC
V gene: TRBV5-6
J gene: TRBJ2-5
clone size: .
D gene: .

CDR3 protein: CASSYLAGGQGGELFF
CDR3 DNA: TGTGCCAGCAGCTACCTAGCGGGAGGGCAAGGCGGGGAGCTGTTTTTT
V gene: TRBV5-4
J gene: TRBJ2-2
clone size: .
D gene: TRBD2

CDR3 protein: CASRKRLAGVYEQYF
CDR3 DNA: TGTGCCAGCAGGAAGAGACTAGCGGGAGTGTACGAGCAGTACTTC
V gene: TRBV6-1
J gene: TRBJ2-7
clone size: .
D gene: TRBD2

CDR3 protein: CASSYEVPNTEAFF
CDR3 DNA: TGTGCCAGCAGTTACGAGGTCCCGAACACTGAAGCTTTCTTT
V gene: TRBV6-6
J gene: TRBJ1-1
clone size: .
D gene: .

CDR3 protein: CSGGQGVDTQYF
CDR3 DNA: TGCAGCGGAGGACAGGGAGTAGATACGCAGTATTTT
V gene: TRBV29-1
J gene: TRBJ2-3
clone size: .
D gene: TRBD1

CDR3 protein: CASSYRGSKQYF
CDR3 DNA: TGTGCCAGCTCCTACCGGGGCTCGAAGCAGTACTTC
V gene: TRBV6-5
J gene: TRBJ2-7
clone size: .
D gene: .

CDR3 protein: CASSLTYEQYF
CDR3 DNA: TGTGCCAGCAGCTTGACGTACGAGCAGTACTTC
V gene: TRBV5-6
J gene: TRBJ2-7
clone size: .
D gene: .

CDR3 protein: CAWSKTVQFF
CDR3 DNA: TGTGCCTGGAGTAAGACGGTGCAGTTCTTC
V gene: TRBV30
J gene: TRBJ2-1
clone size: .
D gene: .

CDR3 protein: CASSFRATNEKLFF
CDR3 DNA: TGTGCCAGCAGTTTCAGAGCAACTAATGAAAAACTGTTTTTT
V gene: TRBV6-5
J gene: TRBJ1-4
clone size: once
D gene: .

CDR3 protein: CASSYTGSTTEAFF
CDR3 DNA: TGTGCCAGCAGTTATACAGGGAGTACTACTGAAGCTTTCTTT
V gene: TRBV6-5
J gene: TRBJ1-1
clone size: .
D gene: .

CDR3 protein: CASSQGSYEQYF
CDR3 DNA: TGTGCCAGCAGCCAAGGGTCTTACGAGCAGTACTTC
V gene: TRBV4-2
J gene: TRBJ2-7
clone size: .
D gene: .

CDR3 protein: CASSPTDRGQSVKLFF
CDR3 DNA: TGCGCCAGCAGCCCTACGGACAGGGGGCAGAGTGTAAAACTGTTTTTT
V gene: TRBV4-1
J gene: TRBJ1-4
clone size: .
D gene: TRBD1

CDR3 protein: CASSTHRYQETQYF
CDR3 DNA: TGTGCCAGCAGCACCCACAGGTACCAAGAGACCCAGTACTTC
V gene: TRBV11-2
J gene: TRBJ2-5
clone size: .
D gene: .

CDR3 protein: CASSLDQTDSSGNTIYF
CDR3 DNA: TGTGCCAGCAGCTTAGATCAGACAGATAGCTCTGGAAACACCATATATTTT
V gene: TRBV11-2
J gene: TRBJ1-3
clone size: .
D gene: .

CDR3 protein: CASGLLGTYEQYF
CDR3 DNA: TGTGCTAGTGGTTTGCTGGGTACCTACGAGCAGTACTTC
V gene: TRBV12-5
J gene: TRBJ2-7
clone size: .
D gene: .

CDR3 protein: CASSWSGGNNEQFF
CDR3 DNA: TGTGCCAGCTCATGGAGTGGGGGAAACAATGAGCAGTTCTTC
V gene: TRBV18
J gene: TRBJ2-1
clone size: .
D gene: .

CDR3 protein: CASGWTQTYEQYF
CDR3 DNA: TGTGCCAGCGGTTGGACACAAACCTACGAGCAGTACTTC
V gene: TRBV6-6
J gene: TRBJ2-7
clone size: .
D gene: .

CDR3 protein: CASSFLRGRSGYTF
CDR3 DNA: TGTGCCAGCAGCTTCCTCAGGGGAAGGAGTGGCTACACCTTC
V gene: TRBV5-6
J gene: TRBJ1-2
clone size: .
D gene: .

CDR3 protein: CAWIQTGEAFF
CDR3 DNA: TGTGCCTGGATCCAGACAGGTGAAGCTTTCTTT
V gene: TRBV30
J gene: TRBJ1-1
clone size: once
D gene: .

CDR3 protein: CASSRESGNTIYF
CDR3 DNA: TGTGCCAGTTCCAGGGAGTCTGGAAACACCATATATTTT
V gene: TRBV2
J gene: TRBJ1-3
clone size: .
D gene: .

CDR3 protein: CASSYKVIASSYEQYF
CDR3 DNA: TGTGCCAGCAGTTACAAGGTGATAGCTAGCTCCTACGAGCAGTACTTC
V gene: TRBV6-6
J gene: TRBJ2-7
clone size: .
D gene: .

CDR3 protein: CASSHGQGRSETQYF
CDR3 DNA: TGCGCCAGCAGCCACGGACAGGGCCGATCGGAGACCCAGTACTTC
V gene: TRBV5-1
J gene: TRBJ2-5
clone size: .
D gene: TRBD1

CDR3 protein: CASSSRDRVAAEQYF
CDR3 DNA: TGTGCCAGCAGCTCCCGGGACAGGGTGGCGGCCGAGCAGTACTTC
V gene: TRBV13
J gene: TRBJ2-7
clone size: few
D gene: TRBD1

CDR3 protein: CASSPVRPGLQYF
CDR3 DNA: TGTGCCAGCAGCCCAGTGCGGCCGGGACTACAATACTTC
V gene: TRBV5-8
J gene: TRBJ2-7
clone size: .
D gene: TRBD2

CDR3 protein: CASSLGPGRNTEAFF
CDR3 DNA: TGTGCCAGCAGCTTGGGCCCGGGAAGAAACACTGAAGCTTTCTTT
V gene: TRBV5-4
J gene: TRBJ1-1
clone size: .
D gene: .

CDR3 protein: CASSLTRQGGTEAFF
CDR3 DNA: TGTGCCAGCAGCTTAACCCGGCAGGGCGGTACTGAAGCTTTCTTT
V gene: TRBV11-1
J gene: TRBJ1-1
clone size: .
D gene: .

CDR3 protein: CASRFGGQGAVYF
CDR3 DNA: TGTGCCAGCAGGTTTGGGGGTCAGGGGGCGGTATATTTT
V gene: TRBV28
J gene: TRBJ2-3
clone size: .
D gene: TRBD1

CDR3 protein: CASSLVETGEQYF
CDR3 DNA: TGTGCCAGCAGCTTAGTGGAGACAGGCGAGCAGTACTTC
V gene: TRBV7-8
J gene: TRBJ2-7
clone size: .
D gene: .

CDR3 protein: CASSLGGNSYNEQFF
CDR3 DNA: TGCGCCAGCAGCTTGGGGGGAAACTCCTACAATGAGCAGTTCTTC
V gene: TRBV5-1
J gene: TRBJ2-1
clone size: .
D gene: .

CDR3 protein: CASSPLQSGVAYEQYF
CDR3 DNA: TGTGCCAGCTCACCACTCCAGAGCGGGGTAGCCTACGAGCAGTACTTC
V gene: TRBV18
J gene: TRBJ2-7
clone size: once
D gene: TRBD2

CDR3 protein: CAVGGTRAGNEQFF
CDR3 DNA: TGTGCCGTTGGAGGGACTAGAGCTGGCAATGAGCAGTTCTTC
V gene: TRBV2
J gene: TRBJ2-1
clone size: .
D gene: TRBD2

CDR3 protein: CASSLGGQETQYF
CDR3 DNA: TGCGCCAGCAGCTTGGGTGGTCAAGAGACCCAGTACTTC
V gene: TRBV5-1
J gene: TRBJ2-5
clone size: .
D gene: .

CDR3 protein: CASNDGGQGAVETQYF
CDR3 DNA: TGTGCCAGCAACGACGGGGGACAAGGGGCCGTAGAGACCCAGTACTTC
V gene: TRBV28
J gene: TRBJ2-5
clone size: .
D gene: .

CDR3 protein: CAPRMGGQGPYEQYF
CDR3 DNA: TGTGCCCCAAGAATGGGGGGACAGGGCCCCTACGAGCAGTACTTC
V gene: TRBV19
J gene: TRBJ2-7
clone size: .
D gene: TRBD1